This T cell receptor (beta chain) was found in a study of CD8+ T cells in alopecia areata. Study-level findings and limits: Compared with mice, patients displayed less clear TCR sharing, possibly for HLA-related reasons. The study found tofacitinib significantly decreased scalp clonality and expanded CD8+ clones among the top 100.

Extracted from the samples, RNA was reverse transcribed into cDNA to serve as the sequencing template. The protocol was immunoSEQ multiplex PCR, while the TCRdb copy is restricted to in-frame clones and leaves out a portion. Of around 100,000 clones detected, 55% to 70% appear once; the ten largest clones hold approximately 16%. For this clone: The antigen is not known.

The CDR3 loop spans 16 amino acids. Trimming took off 7 bases at V and 2 bases at J, with 19 bases between the two ends. Germline CDR1 is MDHEN and CDR2 is SYDVKM. As to treatment: oral pan-JAK inhibitor, 5-10 mg twice daily. Sorting separated CD4+ and CD8+ T cells out of PBMCs. This receptor was identified in a human donor with alopecia areata. The genes are TRBV28 and TRBJ2-3; possibly TRBD2 for D (5 bases). The source material was CD8+ T cells sorted from blood, sampled at approximately week 56, from a patient treated with tofacitinib. DNA for the CDR3: TGTGCCAGCACTCTCGGGAAACTTCGCACCACAGATACGCAGTATTTT. Translating gives CASTLGKLRTTDTQYF.